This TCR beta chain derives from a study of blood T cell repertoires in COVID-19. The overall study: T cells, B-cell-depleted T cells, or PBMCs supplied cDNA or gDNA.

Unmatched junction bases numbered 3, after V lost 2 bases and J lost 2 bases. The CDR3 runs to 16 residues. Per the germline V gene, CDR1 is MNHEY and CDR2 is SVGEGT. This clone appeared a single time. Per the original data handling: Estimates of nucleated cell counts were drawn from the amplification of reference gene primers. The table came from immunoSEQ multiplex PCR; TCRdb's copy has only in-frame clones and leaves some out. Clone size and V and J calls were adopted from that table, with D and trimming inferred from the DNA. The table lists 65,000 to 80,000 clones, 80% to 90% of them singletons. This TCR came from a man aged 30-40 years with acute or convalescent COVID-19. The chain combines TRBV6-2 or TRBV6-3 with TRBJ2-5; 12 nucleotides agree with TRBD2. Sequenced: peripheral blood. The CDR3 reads CASSYGLAGIQETQYF. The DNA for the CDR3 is TGTGCCAGCAGTTACGGACTAGCGGGGATACAAGAGACCCAGTACTTC.